Below, 26 T cell receptor beta chains from the same sample are listed, as sequenced in a study of T cells in Graves' hyperthyroidism and ophthalmopathy. Template material for amplifying TCR beta CDR3 regions consisted of RNA transcripts. When the TCR CDR3 underwent first-round RT-PCR, the HTBI primer set was used. TCRdb ran MiXCR on the multiplex PCR reads and lists one entry per CDR3 protein. The table has fewer than 750,000 distinct CDR3 sequences, approximately 14% seen once. The sample was blood. The source of these receptors is a woman in her 40s with Graves' ophthalmopathy.

The chain carries TRBV6-1 and TRBJ1-6; unclear D gene. This CDR3 is 14 amino acids long. Germline assignment: CDR1 MNHNS and CDR2 SASEGT. V shed 7 bases and J shed 8 bases, with 15 bases lying between them. The CDR3 spells CASTPSRDYSPLHF. The CDR3 bases are TGTGCCAGCACGCCCAGCCGGGATTATTCACCCCTCCACTTT.

This clonotype was observed many times. The rearrangement uses TRBV20-1 and TRBJ2-4; 9 bases align to TRBD1. The CDR3 runs 15 residues. Germline CDR1 reads DFQATT; CDR2 reads SNEGSKA (reference sequence). Trimming removed 5 bases from V and 6 bases from J; junction bases left unmatched: 11. The CDR3 is CSARYPLTGGNIQYF. The CDR3 DNA follows: TGCAGTGCTCGCTACCCCCTGACAGGGGGAAACATTCAGTACTTC.

A few counts support this clonotype. This may be a read error, as it is one base from a much larger clone. V usage is TRBV28 and J usage is TRBJ2-5, with unresolved D. From germline, CDR1 is MDHEN and CDR2 SYDVKM. This CDR3 contains 15 residues. V gave up 6 bases and J gave up 5 bases, with 19 bases separating them. CDR3 DNA sequence: TGTGCCAGCAGAGGTCCCGGGCCCAGGCGGGAGACCCAGTACTTC. Protein: CASRGPGPRRETQYF.

This chain joins TRBV6-2 or TRBV6-3 and TRBJ1-1; 7 bases are a match to TRBD1. The trim removed 7 bases at V and 4 bases at J, leaving 9 bases unmatched. This CDR3 contains 14 residues. Germline values: CDR1 MNHEY, CDR2 SVGEGT. In DNA form, the CDR3 reads TGTGCCAGCACGGACAGGACATTGAGCACTGAAGCTTTCTTT. Its translation: CASTDRTLSTEAFF.

This clonotype was observed at least ten times. The chain joins TRBV12-3 or TRBV12-4 to TRBJ1-2; D not certain. This CDR3 has 12 amino acids. Trimming took 2 bases from V and 8 from J, leaving 9 bases between them. The CDR3 bases are TGTGCCAGCAGTTTATCAGGTTCCGGCTACACCTTC. As protein: CASSLSGSGYTF.

This clonotype was seen repeatedly, ten times or more. CDR3 nucleotide sequence: TGTGCCACAAGACTAGCGGGAGTATTCTACGAGCAGTACTTC. This translates into CATRLAGVFYEQYF. J is TRBJ2-7 and V is TRBV28; 12 bases are shared with TRBD2. The CDR3 sequence is 14 residues long. Germline-derived CDR1 and CDR2 are MDHEN and SYDVKM. V shed 10 bases, J shed 3 bases, and the junction held 7 bases outside the gene matches.

This sequence joins TRBV6-5 and TRBJ1-3, with no clear D. V was trimmed by 0 bases and J by 0 bases, leaving 12 bases between them. CDR1 MNHEY and CDR2 SVGAGI come from the germline V gene. This CDR3 has 17 residues. CDR3 residues: CASSYSSQVTSGNTIYF. The CDR3 nucleotides read TGTGCCAGCAGTTACTCATCGCAGGTTACCTCTGGAAACACCATATATTTT.

Ten or more counts support this clonotype. The rearrangement links TRBV7-3 to TRBJ2-2; 7 nucleotides line up with TRBD2. The CDR3 is 17 amino acids. The junction had 7 bases not matched to a gene; V was cut back by 1 base and J by 2 bases. CDR1 and CDR2 from the germline V gene are SGHTA and FQGTGA. The DNA for the CDR3 is TGTGCCAGCAGCTTAAGAGGTGGGACTACTAACACCGGGGAGCTGTTTTTT. Translation gives CASSLRGGTTNTGELFF.

This clonotype has a count of ten or more. The gene calls are TRBV2 and TRBJ2-5; perhaps TRBD2 as D (6 bases). In germline, CDR1 is SNHLY, CDR2 FYNNEI. The length of the CDR3 is 13 residues. V was pared by 7 bases and J by 4 bases, with 13 bases between. CDR3 sequence (DNA): TGTGCCAGCATGACCCCCGGGGGAGAGACCCAGTACTTC. The encoded protein is CASMTPGGETQYF.

This clonotype appeared many times. The genes are TRBV2 and TRBJ1-1; TRBD1 matches 7 bases. In germline, CDR1 is SNHLY, CDR2 FYNNEI. Trimming removed 4 bases from V and 1 base from J; junction bases left unmatched: 6. The CDR3 has 15 residues. The CDR3 DNA reads TGTGCCAGCAGTGCGAGACAGGGCACGAACACTGAAGCTTTCTTT. Protein product: CASSARQGTNTEAFF.

This clonotype was recorded at least ten times. The chain recombines TRBV20-1 with TRBJ2-2; 11 positions agree with TRBD1. This CDR3 is built from 17 residues. With V trimmed by 3 bases and J by 3 bases, 9 bases remained unmatched. CDR1 and CDR2 from the germline V gene are DFQATT and SNEGSKA (reference sequence). The CDR3 DNA reads TGCAGTGCTAGGAGGGGGGACAGGGGGATGGACACCGGGGAGCTGTTTTTT. Its translation: CSARRGDRGMDTGELFF.

This clonotype came up many times. This sequence joins TRBV12-3 or TRBV12-4 and TRBJ2-7; D gene ambiguous. Trimming pared 4 bases from V and 1 base from J, leaving 11 bases between. The CDR3 covers 14 residues. The CDR3 bases are TGTGCCAGCAGTTCCCGGGTCGAATCCTACGAGCAGTACTTC. Translating it yields CASSSRVESYEQYF.

The chain has TRBV7-2 and TRBJ1-3, with D possibly being TRBD1 (5 bases). Deletions cut 6 bases from V and 0 bases from J, with 27 bases between. The CDR3 sequence is 20 residues long. In germline, CDR1 is SGHTA, CDR2 FQGNSA. CDR3 DNA sequence: TGTGCCAGCAGGCTGCGCCGGGACGGAGCTCCGGGCTCCTCTGGAAACACCATATATTTT. This codes for CASRLRRDGAPGSSGNTIYF.

Only a few counts were recorded for this clonotype. The chain joins TRBV28 to TRBJ1-5; TRBD1 aligns across 7 bases. Germline V CDR1 and CDR2: MDHEN, SYDVKM. The CDR3 is 15 residues long. With V trimmed by 10 bases and J by 0 bases, 9 bases remained unmatched. The CDR3 bases are TGTGCCACTGTAGGGGGCGAAGATAGCAATCAGCCCCAGCATTTT. Translating gives CATVGGEDSNQPQHF.

This clonotype was picked up many times. The chain has TRBV28 and TRBJ1-1; 11 bases match TRBD1. After removal of 6 bases from V and 10 bases from J, the junction contained 10 bases not matched to a gene. The CDR3 sequence is 14 residues long. The V gene's germline CDR1 is MDHEN and CDR2 SYDVKM. This CDR3 is CASSLPGQGVVAFF. Written as DNA, the CDR3 is TGTGCCAGCAGCTTGCCGGGACAGGGGGTTGTAGCTTTCTTT.

The chain links TRBV12-3 or TRBV12-4 to TRBJ1-1; possible D gene TRBD1, 6 bases. The CDR3 is made up of 13 amino acids. V was pared by 11 bases and J by 4 bases, with 17 bases between. The CDR3, as DNA: TGTGCCTCGGGGGGCCGAAGTGGCACTGAAGCTTTCTTT. As protein: CASGGRSGTEAFF.

This clonotype was seen at least ten times. J is TRBJ1-1 and V is TRBV5-6; weak D call: TRBD1 (6 bases). The V end lost 5 bases, the J end lost 10 bases, and 15 bases lay between the germline ends. The CDR3 consists of 12 residues. Per germline, CDR1 SGHDT and CDR2 YYEEEE. In DNA form, the CDR3 reads TGTGCCAGCAGTTACTCAACAGGGAGAGCTTTCTTT. It is translated as CASSYSTGRAFF.

This clonotype was counted at least ten times. The chain uses TRBV20-1 and TRBJ1-1; D unresolved. Germline-derived CDR1 and CDR2 are DFQATT and SNEGSKA (reference sequence). The ends were cut back, 4 bases at V and 3 bases at J, with 12 bases in the middle. This CDR3 has 13 amino acids. CDR3 in amino acids: CSANRGWDTEAFF. DNA of the CDR3: TGCAGTGCTAATCGGGGTTGGGACACTGAAGCTTTCTTT.

This clonotype was observed once. V is TRBV6-1 and J is TRBJ1-1; D not certain. The CDR3 contains 14 residues. Trimming left V 6 bases short and J 7 bases short, with 18 bases between. In germline, CDR1 is MNHNS, CDR2 SASEGT. CDR3 nucleotides: TGTGCCAGCAGCGTTGGAGTTGCAGACATTGAAGCTTTCTTT. Amino acid sequence: CASSVGVADIEAFF.

This clonotype appeared many times. The V call is TRBV29-1, the J call TRBJ1-2, with D possibly being TRBD1 (5 bases). The germline V gene encodes CDR1 SQVTM and CDR2 ANQGSEA. The CDR3 has 11 residues. V gave up 7 bases and J gave up 5 bases, with 11 bases separating them. CDR3 bases: TGCAGCGGTGGGACTCAATATGGCTACACCTTC. Its translation: CSGGTQYGYTF.

The gene calls are TRBV12-3 or TRBV12-4 and TRBJ1-2; 7 positions match TRBD1. The CDR3 covers 12 residues. V lost 6 bases and J lost 7; bases outside the gene matches: 5. In DNA, the CDR3 is TGTGCCAGCAGGCGGACAGGCTCTGGCTACACCTTC. Its protein is CASRRTGSGYTF.

This clonotype came up many times. The rearrangement joins TRBV12-3 or TRBV12-4 to TRBJ1-1; no reliable D call. Deletions cut 3 bases from V and 6 bases from J, with 11 bases between. This CDR3 spans 13 amino acids. CDR3 residues: CASSFTGGAEAFF. CDR3 coding DNA: TGTGCCAGCAGTTTTACTGGCGGGGCTGAAGCTTTCTTT.

This clonotype was seen many times. Written as DNA, the CDR3 is TGCAGTGCAAGGGACAGCTCTAACTCCTACGAGCAGTACTTC. Translated: CSARDSSNSYEQYF. The genes are TRBV20-1 and TRBJ2-7; TRBD1 agrees at 7 bases. The CDR3 covers 14 residues. CDR1 DFQATT and CDR2 SNEGSKA come from the germline V gene (reference sequence). V was clipped by 6 bases and J by 0 bases; unmatched bases: 8.

The rearrangement joins TRBV7-2 to TRBJ1-2, with 7 nucleotides matching TRBD1. V gave up 5 bases and J gave up 7 bases; unmatched junction bases: 10. CDR1 and CDR2 (germline): SGHTA, FQGNSA. This CDR3 has 14 amino acids. This chain's CDR3 is CASSPGQPFRGYTF. As DNA, the CDR3 is TGTGCCAGCAGCCCGGGACAGCCATTTCGTGGCTACACCTTC.

In its sample, this clonotype was seen many times. V gene TRBV6-5 combines with J gene TRBJ1-2; unclear D gene. V lost 6 bases and J lost 2, with 7 bases in between. In germline, CDR1 is MNHEY, CDR2 SVGAGI. This CDR3 spans 12 amino acids. In DNA form, the CDR3 reads TGTGCCAGCAGCCACGGCAACTATGGCTACACCTTC. The encoded protein is CASSHGNYGYTF.

This clonotype was seen repeatedly, ten times or more. This chain uses TRBV6-5 with TRBJ2-7; D unresolved. V was clipped by 0 bases and J by 0 bases, with 6 bases between them. Germline V gives CDR1 MNHEY, CDR2 SVGAGI. This CDR3 contains 14 residues. The CDR3: CASSYSLGSYEQYF. In DNA, the CDR3 is TGTGCCAGCAGTTACTCACTGGGCTCCTACGAGCAGTACTTC.